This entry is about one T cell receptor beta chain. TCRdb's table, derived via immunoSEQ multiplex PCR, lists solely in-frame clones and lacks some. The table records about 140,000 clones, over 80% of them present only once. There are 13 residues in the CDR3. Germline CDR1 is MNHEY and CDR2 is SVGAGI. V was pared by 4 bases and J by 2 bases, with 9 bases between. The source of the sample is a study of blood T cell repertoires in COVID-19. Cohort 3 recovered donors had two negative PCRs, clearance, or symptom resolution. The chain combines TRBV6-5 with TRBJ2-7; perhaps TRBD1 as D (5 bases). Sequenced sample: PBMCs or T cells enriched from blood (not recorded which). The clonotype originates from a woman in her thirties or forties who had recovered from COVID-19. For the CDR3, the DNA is TGTGCCAGCAGTTCGACAGTACCCTACGAGCAGTACTTC. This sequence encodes CASSSTVPYEQYF.